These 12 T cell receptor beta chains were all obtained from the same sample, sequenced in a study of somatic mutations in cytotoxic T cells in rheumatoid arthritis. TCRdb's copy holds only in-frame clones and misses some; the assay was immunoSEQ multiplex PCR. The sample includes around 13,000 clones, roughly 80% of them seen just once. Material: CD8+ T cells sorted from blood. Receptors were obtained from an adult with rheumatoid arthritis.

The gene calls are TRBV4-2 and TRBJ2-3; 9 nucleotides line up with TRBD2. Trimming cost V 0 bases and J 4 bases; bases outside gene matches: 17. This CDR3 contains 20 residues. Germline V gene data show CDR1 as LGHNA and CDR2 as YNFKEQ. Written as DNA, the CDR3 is TGTGCCAGCAGCCAAGATCTGGAGGCGGGGTCTAGCGGGACTCCAGATACGCAGTATTTT. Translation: CASSQDLEAGSSGTPDTQYF.

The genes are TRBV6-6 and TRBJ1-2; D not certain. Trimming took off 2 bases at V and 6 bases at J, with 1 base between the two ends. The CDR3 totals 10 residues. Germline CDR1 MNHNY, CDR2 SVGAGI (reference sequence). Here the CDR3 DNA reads TGTGCCAGCAGTTACGATGGCTACACCTTC. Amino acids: CASSYDGYTF.

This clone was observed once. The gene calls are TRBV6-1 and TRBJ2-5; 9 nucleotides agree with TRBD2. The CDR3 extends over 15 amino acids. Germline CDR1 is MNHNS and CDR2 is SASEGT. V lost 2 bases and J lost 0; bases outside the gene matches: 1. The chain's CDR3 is CASSELAGNQETQYF. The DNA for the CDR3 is TGTGCCAGCAGTGAACTAGCGGGAAACCAAGAGACCCAGTACTTC.

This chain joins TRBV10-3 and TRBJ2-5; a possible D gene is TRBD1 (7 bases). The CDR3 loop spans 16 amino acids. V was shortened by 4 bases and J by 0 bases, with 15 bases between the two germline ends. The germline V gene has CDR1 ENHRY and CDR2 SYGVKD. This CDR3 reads CAISGGADRDQETQYF. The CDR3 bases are TGTGCCATCAGTGGGGGGGCCGACAGGGACCAAGAGACCCAGTACTTC.

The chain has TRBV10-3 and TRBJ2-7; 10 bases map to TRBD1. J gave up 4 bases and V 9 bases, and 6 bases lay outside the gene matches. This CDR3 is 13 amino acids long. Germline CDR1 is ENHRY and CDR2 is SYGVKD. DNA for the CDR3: TGTGCCATAACCCGGGGACAGGGGTACGAGCAGTACTTC. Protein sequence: CAITRGQGYEQYF.

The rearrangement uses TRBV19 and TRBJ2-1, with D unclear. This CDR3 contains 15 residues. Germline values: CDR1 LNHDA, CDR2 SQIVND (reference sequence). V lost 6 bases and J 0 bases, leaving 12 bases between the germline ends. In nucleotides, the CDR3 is TGTGCCAGTAGCTACGCAATCGGCTCCTACAATGAGCAGTTCTTC. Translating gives CASSYAIGSYNEQFF.

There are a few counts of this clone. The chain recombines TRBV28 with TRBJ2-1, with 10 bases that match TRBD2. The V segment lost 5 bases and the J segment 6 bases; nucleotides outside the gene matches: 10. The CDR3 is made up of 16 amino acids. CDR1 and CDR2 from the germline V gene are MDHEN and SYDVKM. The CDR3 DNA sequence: TGTGCCAGCAGTCCAGCGGGAGGGCCGGAGGGCAATGAGCAGTTCTTC. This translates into CASSPAGGPEGNEQFF.

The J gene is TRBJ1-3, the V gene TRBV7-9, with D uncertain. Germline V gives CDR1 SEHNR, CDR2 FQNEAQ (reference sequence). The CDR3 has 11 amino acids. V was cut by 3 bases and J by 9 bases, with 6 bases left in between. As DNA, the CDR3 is TGTGCCAGCAGCTTTGCGAGCACCATATATTTT. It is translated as CASSFASTIYF.

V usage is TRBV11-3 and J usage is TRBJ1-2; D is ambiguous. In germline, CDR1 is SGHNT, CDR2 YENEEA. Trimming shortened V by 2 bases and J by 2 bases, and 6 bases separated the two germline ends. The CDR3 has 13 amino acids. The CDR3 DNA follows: TGTGCCAGCAGCTTAAGGCAGAACTATGGCTACACCTTC. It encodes CASSLRQNYGYTF.

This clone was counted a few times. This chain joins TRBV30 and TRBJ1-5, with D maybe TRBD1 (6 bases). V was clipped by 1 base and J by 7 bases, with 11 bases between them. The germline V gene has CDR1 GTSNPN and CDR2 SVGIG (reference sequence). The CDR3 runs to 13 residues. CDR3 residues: CAWSGEGGQPQHF. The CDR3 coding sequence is TGTGCCTGGAGTGGGGAGGGGGGCCAGCCCCAGCATTTT.

The CDR3 DNA sequence: TGTGCCAGCAGTTTAGTCCTGAATCAGCCCCAGCATTTT. As protein: CASSLVLNQPQHF. The chain employs TRBV28 and TRBJ1-5; no reliable D call. Deletions cut 2 bases from V and 4 bases from J, with 6 bases between. This CDR3 region has 13 residues. CDR1 and CDR2 from the germline V gene are MDHEN and SYDVKM.

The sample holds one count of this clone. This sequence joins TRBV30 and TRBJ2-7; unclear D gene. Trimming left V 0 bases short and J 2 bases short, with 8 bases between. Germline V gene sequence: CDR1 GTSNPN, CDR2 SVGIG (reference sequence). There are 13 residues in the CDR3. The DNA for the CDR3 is TGTGCCTGGAGTGTGGGTAGCACCTACGAGCAGTACTTC. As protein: CAWSVGSTYEQYF.